This passage covers 21 T cell receptor beta chains from one sample sequenced in a study of T cells in Graves' hyperthyroidism and ophthalmopathy. The source material, RNA transcripts, was used to amplify TCR beta CDR3 regions. HTBI primers were used for first-round RT-PCR of the TCR CDR3. TCRdb fed the multiplex PCR reads into MiXCR, producing one record per CDR3 protein. The sample has a few hundred thousand distinct CDR3 sequences, under 20% seen once. The material sequenced was blood. The receptor set was obtained from a woman in her late teens or twenties with Graves' hyperthyroidism.

In its sample, this clonotype was seen many times. V is TRBV10-3 and J is TRBJ1-1, with 9 bases aligning to TRBD1. V shed 5 bases and J 1 base; nucleotides not matched to a gene: 5. Germline CDR1 reads ENHRY; CDR2 reads SYGVKD. This CDR3 has 15 amino acids. CDR3 loop: CAISPQGAKNTEAFF. In nucleotides, the CDR3 is TGTGCCATCAGTCCACAGGGGGCGAAGAACACTGAAGCTTTCTTT.

V gene TRBV20-1 combines with J gene TRBJ1-1, with TRBD1 matching over 9 bases. The CDR3 extends over 13 amino acids. With 4 bases clipped from V and 5 bases from J, the junction kept 5 bases outside the gene matches. Germline values: CDR1 DFQATT, CDR2 SNEGSKA (reference sequence). CDR3 nucleotides: TGCAGTGCTAAGGGGGACAGGGAAACTGAAGCTTTCTTT. It translates to CSAKGDRETEAFF.

This clonotype came up many times. V is TRBV10-3 and J is TRBJ1-5; possible D gene TRBD1, 5 bases. Trimming pared 8 bases from V and 0 bases from J, leaving 11 bases between. Germline-derived CDR1 and CDR2 are ENHRY and SYGVKD. The CDR3 runs to 14 residues. CDR3 bases: TGTGCCATCGGGGGGGTCGGTAGCAATCAGCCCCAGCATTTT. This sequence encodes CAIGGVGSNQPQHF.

This clonotype was seen a few times. The chain couples TRBV7-3 to TRBJ2-2, with a possible D match to TRBD2 (6 bases). Germline loops: CDR1 SGHTA, CDR2 FQGTGA. This CDR3 is 16 amino acids long. Trimming shortened V by 5 bases and J by 6 bases, and 19 bases separated the two germline ends. DNA of the CDR3: TGTGCCAGCAGCCCGGAGGGCAGGGCTTGGGCCGGGGAGCTGTTTTTT. This gives the protein CASSPEGRAWAGELFF.

The V gene is TRBV12-3 or TRBV12-4, the J gene TRBJ2-2; no reliable D call. V was cut by 6 bases and J by 3 bases, with 11 bases left in between. This CDR3 contains 14 residues. The CDR3 DNA reads as TGTGCCAGCAGCCGCCTATCTTACACCGGGGAGCTGTTTTTT. Translating it yields CASSRLSYTGELFF.

This clonotype appeared many times. The chain has TRBV7-2 and TRBJ2-7; TRBD2 is a possible D gene (5 bases). The CDR3 extends over 14 amino acids. V lost 3 bases, J lost 5 bases, and 14 bases lay in between. CDR1 and CDR2 (germline): SGHTA, FQGNSA. Here the CDR3 DNA reads TGTGCCAGCAGCTTGAGGGATCCCTACGACGAGCAGTACTTC. Residues: CASSLRDPYDEQYF. Looking up the rest from reference TRBV7-2 and TRBJ2-7 gives the full variable domain: GAGVSQSPSNKVTEKGKDVELRCDPISGHTALYWYRQSLGQGLEFLIYFQGNSAPDKSGLPSDRFSAERTGGSVSTLTIQRTQQEDSAVYLCASSLRDPYDEQYFGPGTRLTVT.

The sample holds many counts of this clonotype. The chain has TRBV2 and TRBJ2-3; 8 bases are a match to TRBD1. CDR3 size: 14 residues. V shed 6 bases and J 5 bases; nucleotides not matched to a gene: 7. The germline CDR1 and CDR2 sequences are SNHLY and FYNNEI. DNA for the CDR3: TGTGCCAGCAGAGAGACAGGGGTGGAAGATACGCAGTATTTT. Translated, it gives CASRETGVEDTQYF.

This clonotype was detected ten times or more. The chain is built from TRBV11-2 and TRBJ2-4; D might be TRBD2 (5 bases). The CDR3 is 15 residues long. V gave up 8 bases and J gave up 13 bases, with 27 bases separating them. The V gene's germline CDR1 is SGHAT and CDR2 FQNNGV. The CDR3 DNA follows: TGTGCCAGCGGTTCACTAGGAGTGTACGGTGATATACAGTACTTC. Amino acid sequence: CASGSLGVYGDIQYF.

V and J are TRBV4-1 and TRBJ1-3, with TRBD1 identical over 8 bases. V lost 1 base and J lost 4; bases outside the gene matches: 9. Germline CDR1 MGHRA, CDR2 YSYEKL. The CDR3 sequence is 17 residues long. The CDR3, as DNA: TGCGCCAGCAGCCAAGGCCCAGGGGGCACGGGAGGAAACACCATATATTTT. As protein: CASSQGPGGTGGNTIYF.

This clonotype was detected many times. This chain joins TRBV2 and TRBJ2-7; D ambiguous. The CDR3 loop spans 14 amino acids. Looked up from germline, CDR1 is SNHLY and CDR2 is FYNNEI. Trimming took off 7 bases at V and 2 bases at J, with 15 bases between the two ends. CDR3 sequence (DNA): TGTGCCAGCAAGACTGCGCTGGCCGCCTACGAGCAGTACTTC. Its protein is CASKTALAAYEQYF.

Turning to this clonotype: Being one base from a much bigger clone, this may be a read error. The CDR3 DNA is TGTGCCATGACCCCGGACAGAGGTCATCCCCAGCATTTT. Protein sequence: CAMTPDRGHPQHF. The V and J genes are TRBV10-3 and TRBJ1-5; D is perhaps TRBD1 (6 bases). This CDR3 has 13 residues. V was shortened by 9 bases and J by 10 bases, with 19 bases between the two germline ends. Germline lookup yields CDR1 ENHRY and CDR2 SYGVKD.

This clonotype was counted at least ten times. The chain links TRBV6-5 to TRBJ1-1, with a weak D call TRBD1 (5 bases). V lost 8 bases and J 5 bases, leaving 24 bases between the germline ends. Germline CDR1 and CDR2: MNHEY and SVGAGI. This CDR3 is built from 16 residues. The CDR3 reads CASATNPRRGLTEAFF. CDR3 DNA: TGTGCCAGCGCCACGAACCCGAGGAGGGGATTGACTGAAGCTTTCTTT.

This clonotype was observed at least ten times. The chain combines TRBV7-2 with TRBJ1-1; TRBD1 is a possible D gene (5 bases). The germline gives CDR1 SGHTA, CDR2 FQGNSA. The CDR3 sequence is 14 residues long. V lost 8 bases and J 4 bases, leaving 17 bases between the germline ends. Written as DNA, the CDR3 is TGTGCCAGCCGGCGGGACGAAGTGCTCACTGAAGCTTTCTTT. Translating it yields CASRRDEVLTEAFF. The variable domain in full, with the rest retrieved from reference TRBV7-2 and TRBJ1-1, is GAGVSQSPSNKVTEKGKDVELRCDPISGHTALYWYRQSLGQGLEFLIYFQGNSAPDKSGLPSDRFSAERTGGSVSTLTIQRTQQEDSAVYLCASRRDEVLTEAFFGQGTRLTVV.

The table lists this clonotype with many counts. The chain carries TRBV7-9 and TRBJ1-3; a possible D gene is TRBD1 (6 bases). The V gene's germline CDR1 is SEHNR and CDR2 FQNEAQ (reference sequence). Deletions cut 5 bases from V and 7 bases from J, with 18 bases between. There are 15 residues in the CDR3. CDR3 sequence: CASSQSRGLRNTIYF. CDR3 DNA: TGTGCCAGCAGCCAAAGCAGGGGCCTAAGGAACACCATATATTTT.

Ten or more counts support this clonotype. The genes are TRBV4-1 and TRBJ2-5; D gene uncertain. CDR1 is MGHRA, CDR2 YSYEKL, per germline. The CDR3 is 11 amino acids. V lost 3 bases and J 7 bases, leaving 6 bases between the germline ends. The DNA for the CDR3 is TGCGCCAGCAGCCAGGGGTTGACCCAGTACTTC. It codes for CASSQGLTQYF.

On this clonotype: The CDR3 does not close with the conserved phenylalanine or tryptophan, likely indicating a read error. The chain joins TRBV25-1 to TRBJ2-7; 8 positions match TRBD2. J lost 7 bases, V lost 8 bases, and 16 bases had no gene match. The CDR3 consists of 15 residues. CDR1 MGHDK and CDR2 SYGVNS come from the germline V gene. CDR3 sequence reads: CASQISSGGAREQYL. CDR3 bases: TGTGCCAGCCAAATATCCTCCGGGGGGGCGAGAGAGCAGTACCTC.

This clonotype has a count of ten or more. The gene calls are TRBV5-1 and TRBJ2-2, with D hard to call. This CDR3 comprises 15 residues. Germline values: CDR1 SGHRS, CDR2 YFSETQ. V was pared by 4 bases and J by 5 bases, with 15 bases between. Here the CDR3 DNA reads TGCGCCAGCAGCCAAGAACTGGGTAGGACCGGGGAGCTGTTTTTT. Residues: CASSQELGRTGELFF.

Concerning this clonotype itself: Sequence at one end of the junction differs from germline and may be a read error. The J gene is TRBJ1-2, the V gene TRBV6-2 or TRBV6-3, with 7 bases aligning to TRBD1. Germline loops: CDR1 MNHEY, CDR2 SVGEGT. The CDR3 is made up of 14 amino acids. The DNA of the CDR3 is TGTTCCAGCAGTCTAGGGGGCCCTGGCTATGGCTACACCTTC. Its translation is CSSSLGGPGYGYTF.

This clonotype was observed many times. The chain links TRBV20-1 to TRBJ2-5, with TRBD2 as a possible D gene (7 bases). V dropped 0 bases and J dropped 3 bases, with 17 bases sitting between them. Germline V lookup: CDR1 DFQATT, CDR2 SNEGSKA (reference sequence). This CDR3 spans 16 amino acids. In nucleotides, the CDR3 is TGCAGTGCTAGAGATCCGGCGGGGGCCGGGAAAGAGACCCAGTACTTC. This translates into CSARDPAGAGKETQYF.

This clonotype was recorded at least ten times. CDR3 in DNA: TGTGCCAGCAGCCAAGATGTATACTCTGGAAACACCATATATTTT. Translation gives CASSQDVYSGNTIYF. The chain recombines TRBV4-2 with TRBJ1-3, with D unclear. Between the trimmed V and J ends, which lost 0 bases and 0 bases, there was a span of 6 bases. CDR1 is LGHNA and CDR2 is YNFKEQ in the germline V gene. The CDR3 spans 15 residues.

This clonotype was detected many times. The rearrangement joins TRBV13 to TRBJ1-1; 8 nucleotides match TRBD1. V lost 5 bases and J lost 0; bases outside the gene matches: 14. CDR3 size: 18 residues. From germline, CDR1 is PRHDT and CDR2 FYEKMQ (reference sequence). The CDR3 DNA sequence: TGTGCCAGCAGCCCCATGGAGGGACAGGTGAGCATGAACACTGAAGCTTTCTTT. Amino acid sequence: CASSPMEGQVSMNTEAFF.